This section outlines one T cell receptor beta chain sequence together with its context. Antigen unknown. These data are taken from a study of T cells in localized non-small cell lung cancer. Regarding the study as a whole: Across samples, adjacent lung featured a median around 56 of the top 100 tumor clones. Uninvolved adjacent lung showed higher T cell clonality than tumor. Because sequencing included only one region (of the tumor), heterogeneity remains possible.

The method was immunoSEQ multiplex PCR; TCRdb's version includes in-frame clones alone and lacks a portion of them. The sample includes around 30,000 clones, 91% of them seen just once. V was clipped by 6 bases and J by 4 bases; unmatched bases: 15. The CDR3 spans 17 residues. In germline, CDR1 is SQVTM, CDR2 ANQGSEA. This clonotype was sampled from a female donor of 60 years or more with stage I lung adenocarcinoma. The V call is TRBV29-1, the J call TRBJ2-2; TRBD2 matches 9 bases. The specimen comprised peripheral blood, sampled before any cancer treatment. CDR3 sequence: CSVDGLAGQPPTGELFF. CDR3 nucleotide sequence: TGCAGCGTCGACGGGCTAGCGGGACAGCCACCCACCGGGGAGCTGTTTTTT.